Listed here are 26 T cell receptor beta chains from one sample, sequenced in a study of cytomegalovirus exposure and HLA in healthy donors. PCR used 60 Vbeta primers and 13 Jbeta primers. Libraries were prepared by immunoSEQ multiplex PCR; TCRdb keeps only in-frame clonotypes and omits some of them. The table records 150,000 to 200,000 clones, around 79% of them present only once. The sequenced sample consisted of PBMCs. The receptors stem from a woman aged 35 to 49 in good health and CMV-seropositive.

This clone has only a few counts. The CDR3 nucleotides are TGCGCCAGCAGCCAAGATGCTGGACAGGGGGCTCGAGAGCAGTACTTC. Its translation is CASSQDAGQGAREQYF. The rearrangement uses TRBV4-3 and TRBJ2-7; 11 bases fit TRBD1. Germline CDR1 is LGHNA and CDR2 is YSLEER. V shed 0 bases, J shed 7 bases, and the junction held 8 bases outside the gene matches. There are 16 residues in the CDR3.

This chain joins TRBV7-6 and TRBJ2-1, with D perhaps matching TRBD2 (6 bases). This CDR3 is built from 15 residues. The germline gives CDR1 SGHVS, CDR2 FNYEAQ. The V gene lost 4 bases and the J gene lost 0 bases, with 10 bases spanning the gap. The CDR3: CASSSAEGSYNEQFF. CDR3 bases: TGTGCCAGCAGCTCAGCGGAGGGCTCCTACAATGAGCAGTTCTTC.

V is TRBV19 and J is TRBJ1-2, with 10 bases fitting TRBD1. The CDR3 sequence is 13 residues long. The trim removed 10 bases at V and 2 bases at J, leaving 4 bases unmatched. Germline assignment: CDR1 LNHDA and CDR2 SQIVND (reference sequence). CDR3 amino acids: CATRDRGNYGYTF. Here the CDR3 DNA reads TGTGCCACCCGGGACAGGGGAAACTATGGCTACACCTTC.

V gene TRBV19 combines with J gene TRBJ2-6; 7 positions agree with TRBD1. CDR1 LNHDA and CDR2 SQIVND come from the germline V gene (reference sequence). The CDR3 totals 16 residues. V lost 8 bases to trimming and J lost 0 bases; unmatched junction nucleotides: 7. Here the CDR3 DNA reads TGTGCCAGTTCGACAGGGAGAACCTCTGGGGCCAACGTCCTGACTTTC. It is translated as CASSTGRTSGANVLTF.

The chain is built from TRBV10-3 and TRBJ1-6, with D unresolved. This CDR3 has 14 residues. The ends were cut back, 0 bases at V and 7 bases at J, with 7 bases in the middle. The germline gives CDR1 ENHRY, CDR2 SYGVKD. The CDR3 loop is CAISESLGNSPLHF. The CDR3 DNA reads as TGTGCCATCAGTGAGTCACTCGGGAATTCACCCCTCCACTTT.

CDR3 nucleotide sequence: TGTGCCAGCAGTCGGGACAGGGGGCAGTTCTACGAGCAGTACTTC. As protein: CASSRDRGQFYEQYF. The chain employs TRBV2 and TRBJ2-7, with TRBD1 identical over 12 bases. Germline loops: CDR1 SNHLY, CDR2 FYNNEI. V trimming: 5 bases; J trimming: 3 bases; junction bases outside the gene matches: 5. This CDR3 contains 15 residues.

Only one count was recorded for this clone. CDR3 in amino acids: CASSTSGSVYNEQFF. The CDR3 DNA is TGTGCCAGTAGTACTAGCGGGAGCGTTTACAATGAGCAGTTCTTC. The chain is built from TRBV19 and TRBJ2-1, with 10 nucleotides matching TRBD2. Trimming took 4 bases from V and 4 from J; bases not matched to a gene: 4. The CDR3 contains 15 residues. Looked up from germline, CDR1 is LNHDA and CDR2 is SQIVND (reference sequence). The full variable domain, its missing parts supplied by reference TRBV19 and TRBJ2-1, is DGGITQSPKYLFRKEGQNVTLSCEQNLNHDAMYWYRQDPGQGLRLIYYSQIVNDFQKGDIAEGYSVSREKKESFPLTVTSAQKNPTAFYLCASSTSGSVYNEQFFGPGTRLTVL.

This clone was counted at least ten times. V and J are TRBV21-1 and TRBJ2-7; TRBD2 is the table's D call, not checked against the DNA. TRBV21-1 is a recognized pseudogene. The CDR3 extends over 12 amino acids. CDR3 DNA: TGTGCCCGATATAGCGGGGTCTACGAGCAGTACTTC. This encodes CARYSGVYEQYF.

V usage is TRBV5-8 and J usage is TRBJ2-5, with 7 nucleotides matching TRBD2. This CDR3 comprises 14 residues. CDR1 and CDR2 from the germline V gene are SGHTS and YDEGEE. V dropped 2 bases and J dropped 5; count of bases not matched to a gene: 6. CDR3 region: CASSFGGSGETQYF. Here the CDR3 DNA reads TGTGCCAGCAGCTTCGGGGGGTCGGGGGAGACCCAGTACTTC.

The chain joins TRBV19 to TRBJ1-1; the D gene is possibly TRBD1 (6 bases). V was clipped by 4 bases and J by 5 bases, with 11 bases between them. Germline values: CDR1 LNHDA, CDR2 SQIVND (reference sequence). The CDR3 has 13 residues. The CDR3 nucleotides are TGTGCCAGTAGTAACAGGGATGGAACTGAAGCTTTCTTT. Translating it yields CASSNRDGTEAFF.

This clone was found a few times. J is TRBJ1-6 and V is TRBV7-8; D not resolved. Looked up from germline, CDR1 is SGHVS and CDR2 is FQNEAQ. This CDR3 contains 15 residues. V lost 10 bases to trimming and J lost 0 bases, with 13 bases between them. For the CDR3, the DNA is TGTGCCACTCTGGCGGGGAGCTCCTATAATTCACCCCTCCACTTT. This codes for CATLAGSSYNSPLHF.

This chain joins TRBV19 and TRBJ2-2; D is unresolved. The CDR3 covers 14 residues. Per germline, CDR1 LNHDA and CDR2 SQIVND (reference sequence). With 3 bases removed from V and 1 base from J, the gap between germline ends came to 6 bases. CDR3 sequence: CASSIEVNTGELFF. The CDR3 coding sequence is TGTGCCAGTAGTATCGAGGTGAACACCGGGGAGCTGTTTTTT.

The genes are TRBV18 and TRBJ1-1, with 9 nucleotides matching TRBD1. Germline CDR1 and CDR2: KGHSH and LQKENI. CDR3 length equals 15 residues. The V gene end was trimmed by 0 bases and the J gene end by 1 base; junction bases not matched to a gene: 0. The CDR3 DNA sequence: TGTGCCAGCTCACCACCGGGACAGGGGAACACTGAAGCTTTCTTT. Its translation is CASSPPGQGNTEAFF.

V is TRBV10-3 and J is TRBJ2-5; the match to TRBD2 covers 8 bases. The closer fit of TRBJ2-7 to the DNA end suggests the J call may be wrong. Germline CDR1 reads ENHRY; CDR2 reads SYGVKD. The CDR3 contains 14 residues. Here the CDR3 reads CAISDGSGKHEQYF. CDR3 bases: TGTGCCATCAGTGATGGTAGCGGGAAGCACGAGCAGTACTTC.

CDR3 nucleotides: TGCGCCAGCAGCCAAGATATAATAGCGGGAGGGACCACAGATACGCAGTATTTT. It is translated as CASSQDIIAGGTTDTQYF. The chain couples TRBV4-3 to TRBJ2-3; 11 bases are shared with TRBD2. V gave up 0 bases and J gave up 2 bases; unmatched junction bases: 7. CDR1 is LGHNA, CDR2 YSLEER, per germline. The CDR3 has 18 residues.

V usage is TRBV7-2 and J usage is TRBJ1-2; 9 bases are a match to TRBD1. CDR3 length: 17 amino acids. V gave up 1 base and J gave up 4 bases; unmatched junction bases: 10. The V gene's germline CDR1 is SGHTA and CDR2 FQGNSA. CDR3 residues: CASSLDPNRGLSYGYTF. The CDR3 DNA follows: TGTGCCAGCAGCTTAGATCCAAACAGGGGGCTGAGCTATGGCTACACCTTC.

This chain connects TRBV30 to TRBJ2-7; TRBD1 agrees at 9 bases. Germline CDR1 is GTSNPN and CDR2 is SVGIG (reference sequence). After removal of 5 bases from V and 4 bases from J, the junction contained 3 bases not matched to a gene. The CDR3 spans 12 residues. CDR3 sequence reads: CAWDRGRYEQYF. Written as DNA, the CDR3 is TGTGCCTGGGACAGGGGGAGGTACGAGCAGTACTTC.

To note about this clone: Other DNA sequences in the same sample also yield this CDR3. This chain joins TRBV7-2 and TRBJ2-7; 8 positions agree with TRBD1. The CDR3 is 15 amino acids. V shed 1 base and J 0 bases; nucleotides not matched to a gene: 2. Germline V gives CDR1 SGHTA, CDR2 FQGNSA. The CDR3 DNA follows: TGTGCCAGCAGCTTAGGACAGGGGAACTCCTACGAGCAGTACTTC. This encodes CASSLGQGNSYEQYF.

This clone was picked up one time. The rearrangement uses TRBV10-3 and TRBJ2-4; weak D call: TRBD2 (6 bases). V gave up 3 bases and J gave up 8 bases, with 20 bases separating them. The germline gives CDR1 ENHRY, CDR2 SYGVKD. The CDR3 is made up of 16 amino acids. DNA for the CDR3: TGTGCCATCAGTGACCCCGGAGGGCCCCAGGAACACATTCAGTACTTC. Its protein is CAISDPGGPQEHIQYF.

J is TRBJ2-1 and V is TRBV7-9; 9 bases line up with TRBD2. In germline, CDR1 is SEHNR, CDR2 FQNEAQ (reference sequence). This CDR3 region has 13 residues. V dropped 8 bases and J dropped 6; count of bases not matched to a gene: 5. The CDR3 DNA is TGTGCCAGCGGTCTAGCGGGGAGCAATGAGCAGTTCTTC. It encodes CASGLAGSNEQFF.

This chain links TRBV30 with TRBJ1-5, with 10 bases aligning to TRBD1. Germline V lookup: CDR1 GTSNPN, CDR2 SVGIG (reference sequence). This CDR3 comprises 13 residues. The V gene end was trimmed by 3 bases and the J gene end by 8 bases; junction bases not matched to a gene: 4. The CDR3 nucleotides read TGTGCCTGGAGGACAGGGGGCTTGGAGCCCCAGCATTTT. This encodes CAWRTGGLEPQHF.

The V call is TRBV2, the J call TRBJ2-5; 13 nucleotides line up with TRBD2. The junction had 5 bases not matched to a gene; V was cut back by 5 bases and J by 5 bases. There are 15 residues in the CDR3. CDR1 SNHLY and CDR2 FYNNEI come from the germline V gene. The CDR3 sequence: CASSMGLAGSETQYF. CDR3 coding DNA: TGTGCCAGCAGTATGGGACTAGCGGGATCCGAGACCCAGTACTTC.

The chain recombines TRBV4-3 with TRBJ2-7; 7 bases match TRBD2. Germline V CDR1 and CDR2: LGHNA, YSLEER. Trimming cost V 0 bases and J 2 bases; bases outside gene matches: 7. The CDR3 runs 16 residues. The CDR3 sequence is CASSQDLTSLPYEQYF. CDR3 bases: TGCGCCAGCAGCCAAGATCTGACTAGCCTCCCCTACGAGCAGTACTTC.

This clone was observed a handful of times. The rearrangement joins TRBV5-1 to TRBJ1-6; 11 positions agree with TRBD1. Per germline, CDR1 SGHRS and CDR2 YFSETQ. The length of the CDR3 is 19 residues. V shed 0 bases and J 1 base; nucleotides not matched to a gene: 6. This chain's CDR3 is CASSLGTGGEESYNSPLHF. The CDR3 DNA reads TGCGCCAGCAGCTTGGGGACAGGGGGCGAGGAGTCCTATAATTCACCCCTCCACTTT.

V gene TRBV6-5 combines with J gene TRBJ2-5; perhaps TRBD1 as D (6 bases). Germline V gene lookup returns CDR1 MNHEY and CDR2 SVGAGI. The germline V and J ends were trimmed by 3 bases and 2 bases, with 13 bases remaining between them. CDR3 length equals 15 residues. The CDR3 DNA is TGTGCCAGCAGTTATGATTGGACAGAACAAGAGACCCAGTACTTC. Its translation is CASSYDWTEQETQYF.

The chain uses TRBV5-1 and TRBJ2-3; D is undetermined. Germline loops: CDR1 SGHRS, CDR2 YFSETQ. V dropped 5 bases and J dropped 4 bases, with 17 bases sitting between them. The CDR3 totals 15 residues. The CDR3 DNA sequence: TGCGCCAGCAGATTAAGTCCCACTTTCCCAGATACGCAGTATTTT. Translated, it gives CASRLSPTFPDTQYF.